The clone carrying this T cell receptor (beta chain) was detected only a few times. What it binds is not known. The sample belongs to a study of human T cells and chemical hapten exposure. The CDR3 loop spans 16 amino acids. V was clipped by 5 bases and J by 5 bases; unmatched bases: 12. Germline V gene sequence: CDR1 PRHDT, CDR2 FYEKMQ (reference sequence). Study-wide findings and caveats: Those TCRs sitting above 1 in 1000 frequency stayed the same with DPC sensitization.

As the library was built, unique molecular identifiers were attached to individual cDNA molecules. TCRdb used MiXCR to reprocess the RACE reads, holding one entry per CDR3 protein. The table includes roughly 43,000 distinct CDR3 sequences, about 3.7% detected once. Indicated time point: healthy volunteer bleed at 6 weeks. The study extracted total RNA from unfractionated whole blood. This chain uses TRBV13 with TRBJ2-7, with 10 bases matching TRBD1. The TCR sequence derives from a human donor in good health. Some clones in this sample may be carry-over from other donors' samples. Specimen: whole blood. CDR3 amino acids: CASSPRTGGAFHEQYF. The CDR3 DNA follows: TGTGCCAGCAGCCCCAGGACAGGGGGGGCCTTCCACGAGCAGTACTTC.